This TCR beta chain was retrieved from a study of CD8+ T cells in alopecia areata. Study background: At a dose of 5 to 10 mg twice daily, oral tofacitinib was given to treated patients.

Trimming stripped 1 base from V and 3 bases from J, with 10 bases between. This CDR3 spans 14 amino acids. Germline assignment: CDR1 SGHTA and CDR2 FQGNSA. The treatment here: oral pan-JAK inhibitor, 5-10 mg twice daily. Isolation of CD4+ and CD8+ T cells from PBMCs was achieved by sorting. Sequencing used cDNA as its template, made by extracting RNA and reverse transcribing it. The method was immunoSEQ multiplex PCR; TCRdb's version includes in-frame clones alone and lacks a portion of them. The sample records 200,000 to 250,000 clones, approximately 70% being singletons. The sequencing here drew on CD4+ T cells sorted from blood, taken between weeks 44 and 45, from a patient treated with tofacitinib. The chain recombines TRBV7-2 with TRBJ2-7; D remains unclear. This TCR was sampled from a human donor with alopecia areata. CDR3 in amino acids: CASSLEAGDYEQYF. In DNA, the CDR3 is TGTGCCAGCAGCTTAGAGGCAGGAGACTACGAGCAGTACTTC.